The entry below describes one TCR beta chain. Generated by immunoSEQ multiplex PCR, the TCRdb table keeps only in-frame clones and is missing some. Among tens of thousands of clones listed, roughly nine tenths were seen once. The data are from a study of blood T cell repertoires in COVID-19. Study summary: There were acute and convalescent COVID-19 samples, and they came from the United States, Italy and Spain.

The germline V and J ends were trimmed by 0 bases and 0 bases, with 9 bases remaining between them. CDR3 size: 15 residues. CDR1 is LNHDA and CDR2 is SQIVND in the germline V gene (reference sequence). This clonotype originated in a human donor with active COVID-19. The donor label of this sample is uncertain. Material for sequencing was peripheral blood. The chain links TRBV19 to TRBJ2-7; D not certain. CDR3 sequence reads: CASSIERSSSYEQYF. CDR3 coding DNA: TGTGCCAGTAGTATAGAAAGGAGCAGCTCCTACGAGCAGTACTTC. The full variable domain, completed using reference TRBV19 and TRBJ2-7, is DGGITQSPKYLFRKEGQNVTLSCEQNLNHDAMYWYRQDPGQGLRLIYYSQIVNDFQKGDIAEGYSVSREKKESFPLTVTSAQKNPTAFYLCASSIERSSSYEQYFGPGTRLTVT.